Listed here are 3 T cell receptor beta chains from one sample, sequenced in a study of cytomegalovirus exposure and HLA in healthy donors. 13 Jbeta primers and 60 Vbeta primers were used for the PCR. The data were produced by immunoSEQ multiplex PCR, yet TCRdb's version contains in-frame clones alone and is incomplete. The sample includes approximately 130,000 clones, about 80% of them seen just once. Material: PBMCs. These receptors were obtained from a woman aged 50 to 60 in good health and CMV-seropositive.

The V call is TRBV15, the J call TRBJ2-2, with a weak D call TRBD1 (6 bases). This CDR3 is 15 amino acids long. V was pared by 0 bases and J by 3 bases, with 8 bases between. In germline, CDR1 is LNHNV, CDR2 YYDKDF (reference sequence). This chain's CDR3 is CATSRDQGYTGELFF. CDR3 in DNA: TGTGCCACCAGCAGAGACCAGGGGTACACCGGGGAGCTGTTTTTT.

The rearrangement links TRBV4-2 to TRBJ2-5; 10 bases line up with TRBD2. Germline V gene lookup returns CDR1 LGHNA and CDR2 YNFKEQ. The CDR3 totals 15 residues. The V and J ends lost 1 base and 5 bases, in that order; junction bases with no gene match: 4. CDR3: CASSQGAGGSETQYF. CDR3 sequence (DNA): TGTGCCAGCAGCCAAGGAGCGGGGGGGTCGGAGACCCAGTACTTC.

There are many counts of this clone. J is TRBJ1-2 and V is TRBV13, with 7 bases fitting TRBD1. This CDR3 is built from 13 residues. CDR1 and CDR2 (germline): PRHDT, FYEKMQ (reference sequence). The V segment lost 5 bases and the J segment 4 bases; nucleotides outside the gene matches: 4. CDR3 amino acids: CASSVQGVYGYTF. As DNA, the CDR3 is TGTGCCAGCAGCGTCCAGGGGGTCTATGGCTACACCTTC.